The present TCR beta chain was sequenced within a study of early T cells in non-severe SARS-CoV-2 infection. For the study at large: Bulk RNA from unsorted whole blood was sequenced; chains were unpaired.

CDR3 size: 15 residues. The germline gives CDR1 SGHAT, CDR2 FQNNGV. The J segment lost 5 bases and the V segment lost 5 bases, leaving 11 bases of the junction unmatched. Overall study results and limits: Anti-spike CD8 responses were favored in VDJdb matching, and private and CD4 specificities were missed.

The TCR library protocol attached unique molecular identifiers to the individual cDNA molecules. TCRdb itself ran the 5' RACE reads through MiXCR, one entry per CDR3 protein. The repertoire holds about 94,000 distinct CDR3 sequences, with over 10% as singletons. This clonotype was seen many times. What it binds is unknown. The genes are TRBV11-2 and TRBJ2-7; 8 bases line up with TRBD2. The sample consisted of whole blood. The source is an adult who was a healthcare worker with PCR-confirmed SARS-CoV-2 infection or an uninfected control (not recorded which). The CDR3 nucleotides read TGTGCCAGCAGCCCCCCCGGGACTAGATCTAACGAGCAGTACTTC. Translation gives CASSPPGTRSNEQYF.